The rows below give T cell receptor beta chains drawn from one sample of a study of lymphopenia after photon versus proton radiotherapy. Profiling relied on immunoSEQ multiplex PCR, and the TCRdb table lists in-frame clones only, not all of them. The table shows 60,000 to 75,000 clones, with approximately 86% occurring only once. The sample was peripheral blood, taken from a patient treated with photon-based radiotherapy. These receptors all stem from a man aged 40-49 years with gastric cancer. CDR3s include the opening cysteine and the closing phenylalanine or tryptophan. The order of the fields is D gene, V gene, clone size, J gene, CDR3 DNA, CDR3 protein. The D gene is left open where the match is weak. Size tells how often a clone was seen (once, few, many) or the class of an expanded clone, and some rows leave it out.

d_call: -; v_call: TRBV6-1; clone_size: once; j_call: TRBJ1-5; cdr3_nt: TGTGCCAGCAGTGTGGAGGCATTCAATCAGCCCCAGCATTTT; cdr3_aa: CASSVEAFNQPQHF
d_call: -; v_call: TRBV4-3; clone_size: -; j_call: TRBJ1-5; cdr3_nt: TGCGCCAGCAGCCGCGCGTTCGGGGGGGGTAATAGCAATCAGCCCCAGCATTTT; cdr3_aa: CASSRAFGGGNSNQPQHF
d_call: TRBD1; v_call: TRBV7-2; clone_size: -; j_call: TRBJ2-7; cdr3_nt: TGTGCCAGCAGCTTAAGGGACAGCTACGGACAGTACTTC; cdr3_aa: CASSLRDSYGQYF
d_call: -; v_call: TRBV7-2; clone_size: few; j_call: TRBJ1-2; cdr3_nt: TGTGCCAGCAACACGGGCGCGTTTGGCTACACCTTC; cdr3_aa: CASNTGAFGYTF
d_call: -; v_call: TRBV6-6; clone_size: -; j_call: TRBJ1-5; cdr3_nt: TGTGCCAGCAGCGGACAGCAGAGCAATCAGCCCCAGCATTTT; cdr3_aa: CASSGQQSNQPQHF
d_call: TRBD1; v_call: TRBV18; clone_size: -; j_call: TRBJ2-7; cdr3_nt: TGTGCCAGCTCACCACCGGGACAGGGGGATGAGCAGTACTTC; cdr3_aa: CASSPPGQGDEQYF
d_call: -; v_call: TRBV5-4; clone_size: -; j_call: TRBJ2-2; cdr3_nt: TGTGCCAGCACCGACCCTGGGGCCCCCACCGGGGAGCTGTTTTTT; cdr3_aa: CASTDPGAPTGELFF
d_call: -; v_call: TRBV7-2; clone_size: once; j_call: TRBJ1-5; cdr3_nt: TGTGCCAGCAGCACCACGGGGTGGAATCAGCCCCAGCATTTT; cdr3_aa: CASSTTGWNQPQHF
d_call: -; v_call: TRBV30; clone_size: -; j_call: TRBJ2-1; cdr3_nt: TGTGCCTCTTCTTCGGCATCCTACAATGAGCAGTTCTTC; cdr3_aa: CASSSASYNEQFF
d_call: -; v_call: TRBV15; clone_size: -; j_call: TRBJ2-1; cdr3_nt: TGTGCCACCAGCAGAGGGGTCCCGGGCTACTACAATGAGCAGTTCTTC; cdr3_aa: CATSRGVPGYYNEQFF
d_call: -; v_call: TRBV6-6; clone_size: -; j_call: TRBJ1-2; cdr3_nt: TGTGCCAGCAGTTACGCGGGCAACTATGGCTACACCTTC; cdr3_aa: CASSYAGNYGYTF
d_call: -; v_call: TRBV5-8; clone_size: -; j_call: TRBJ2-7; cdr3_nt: TGTGCCAGCAGCTCGCGTGGGGGGCACGCCTACGAGCAGTACTTC; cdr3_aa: CASSSRGGHAYEQYF
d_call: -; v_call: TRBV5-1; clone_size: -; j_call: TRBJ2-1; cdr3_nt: TGCGCCAGCAGCTTGGAGGACGCAGGGGCGGATGAGCAGTTCTTC; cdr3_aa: CASSLEDAGADEQFF
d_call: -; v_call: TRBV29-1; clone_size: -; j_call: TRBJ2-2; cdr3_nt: TGCAGCGCTGGGGGGATAGATACCACCGGGGAGCTGTTTTTT; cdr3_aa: CSAGGIDTTGELFF
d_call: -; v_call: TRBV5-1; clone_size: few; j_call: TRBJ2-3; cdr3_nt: TGCGCCAGCAGCTTGCGAGGGGTCGGGGCAGATACGCAGTATTTT; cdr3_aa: CASSLRGVGADTQYF
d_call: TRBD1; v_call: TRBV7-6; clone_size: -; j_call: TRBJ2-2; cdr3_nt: TGTGCCAGCAGCTTAGGGACAGGGGGCGCGAACACCGGGGAGCTGTTTTTT; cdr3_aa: CASSLGTGGANTGELFF
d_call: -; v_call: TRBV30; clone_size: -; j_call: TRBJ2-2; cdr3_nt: TGTGGCCGGGTAGGGAAGGACACCGGGGAGCTGTTTTTT; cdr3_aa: CGRVGKDTGELFF
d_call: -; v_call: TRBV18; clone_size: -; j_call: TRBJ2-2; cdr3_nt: TGTGCCAGCCAGTCCGGCGGGGAGCTGTTTTTT; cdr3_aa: CASQSGGELFF
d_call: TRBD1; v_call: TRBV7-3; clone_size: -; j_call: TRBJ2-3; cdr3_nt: TGTGCCAGCAGCTCCCAACAGGGGGATACGCAGTATTTT; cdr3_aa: CASSSQQGDTQYF
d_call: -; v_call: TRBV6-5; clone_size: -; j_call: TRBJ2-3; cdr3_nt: TGTGCCAGCAGTTACTCGCGGGGTTTGGGCACAGATACGCAGTATTTT; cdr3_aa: CASSYSRGLGTDTQYF
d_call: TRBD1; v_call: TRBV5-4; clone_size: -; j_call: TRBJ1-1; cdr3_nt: TGTGCCAGCAGCTTGAACAGGGGGACTGAAGCTTTCTTT; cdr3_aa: CASSLNRGTEAFF
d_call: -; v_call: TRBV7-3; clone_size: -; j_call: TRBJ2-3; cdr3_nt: TGTGCCAGCAGCTTGGGGGCTAGCACAGATACGCAGTATTTT; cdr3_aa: CASSLGASTDTQYF
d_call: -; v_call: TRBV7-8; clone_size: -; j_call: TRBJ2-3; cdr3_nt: TGTGCCAGCAGCTTACTCCATACTGAGGCAAGCACAGATACGCAGTATTTT; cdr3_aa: CASSLLHTEASTDTQYF
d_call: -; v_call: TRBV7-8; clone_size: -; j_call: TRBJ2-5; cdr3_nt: TGTGCCAGTGTCCCCGGGGGCGGATGGTACCAAGAGACCCAGTACTTC; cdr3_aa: CASVPGGGWYQETQYF
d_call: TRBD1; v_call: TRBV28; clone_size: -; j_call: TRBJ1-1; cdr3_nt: TGTGCCAGCAGTTCCCCAGGGGGCTTGTACACTGAAGCTTTCTTT; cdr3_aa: CASSSPGGLYTEAFF
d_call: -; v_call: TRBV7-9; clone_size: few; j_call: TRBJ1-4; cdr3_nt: TGTGCCAGCAGCTTTTCCGGACAGTATAATGAAAAACTGTTTTTT; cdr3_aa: CASSFSGQYNEKLFF
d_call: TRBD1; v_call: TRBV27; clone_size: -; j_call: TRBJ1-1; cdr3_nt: TGTGCCAGCAGTATAGACAGGGCTAGGAATGAAGCTTTCTTT; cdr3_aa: CASSIDRARNEAFF
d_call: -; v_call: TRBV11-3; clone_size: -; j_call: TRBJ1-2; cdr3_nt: TGTGCCAGCAGCTTAGTCAGGGGCCCTGCTCTCTATGGCTACACCTTC; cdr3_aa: CASSLVRGPALYGYTF
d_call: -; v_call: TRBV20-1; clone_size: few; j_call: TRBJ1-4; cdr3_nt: TGCAGTGCCGCGGGAGCCGACCAACTGTTTTTT; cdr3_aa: CSAAGADQLFF
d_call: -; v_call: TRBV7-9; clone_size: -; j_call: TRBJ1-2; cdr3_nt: TGTGCCAGCAGCGTGAGTTGGTCCTATGGCTACACCTTC; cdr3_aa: CASSVSWSYGYTF
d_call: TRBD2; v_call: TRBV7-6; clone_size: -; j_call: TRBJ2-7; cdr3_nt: TGTGCCAGCAGCTCGGGGGGGCCCCTCTACGAGCAGTACTTC; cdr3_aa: CASSSGGPLYEQYF
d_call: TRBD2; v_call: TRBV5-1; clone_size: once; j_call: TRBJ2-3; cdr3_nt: TGCGCCAGCAGCCAAACTAGCGGGGGCCAAGATACGCAGTATTTT; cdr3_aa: CASSQTSGGQDTQYF
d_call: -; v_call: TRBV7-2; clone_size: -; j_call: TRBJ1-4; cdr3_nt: TGTGCCAGCAGCCTAAAGTCATTTGGGGGAAAACTGTTTTTT; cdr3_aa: CASSLKSFGGKLFF
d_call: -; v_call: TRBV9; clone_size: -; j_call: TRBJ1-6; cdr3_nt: TGTGCCAGCAGCGGAGCTTCCTATAATTCACCCCTCCACTTT; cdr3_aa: CASSGASYNSPLHF
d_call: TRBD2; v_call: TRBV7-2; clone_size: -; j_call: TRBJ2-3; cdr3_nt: TGTGCCAGCAGCCTTAGCGGGGGGGCCATAGATACGCAGTATTTT; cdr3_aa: CASSLSGGAIDTQYF